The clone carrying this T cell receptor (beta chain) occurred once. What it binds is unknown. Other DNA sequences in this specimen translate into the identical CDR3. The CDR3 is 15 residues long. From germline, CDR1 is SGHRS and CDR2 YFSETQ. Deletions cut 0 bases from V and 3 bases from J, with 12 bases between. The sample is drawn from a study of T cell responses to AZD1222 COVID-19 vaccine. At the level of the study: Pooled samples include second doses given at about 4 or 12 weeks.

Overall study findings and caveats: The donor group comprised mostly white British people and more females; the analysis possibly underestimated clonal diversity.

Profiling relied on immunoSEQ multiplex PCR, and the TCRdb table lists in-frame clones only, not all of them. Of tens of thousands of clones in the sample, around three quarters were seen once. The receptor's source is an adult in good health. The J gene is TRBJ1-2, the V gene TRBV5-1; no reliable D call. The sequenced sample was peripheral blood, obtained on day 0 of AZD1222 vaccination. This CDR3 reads CASSLGPGGDYGYTF. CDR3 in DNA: TGCGCCAGCAGCTTGGGCCCAGGCGGGGACTATGGCTACACCTTC.